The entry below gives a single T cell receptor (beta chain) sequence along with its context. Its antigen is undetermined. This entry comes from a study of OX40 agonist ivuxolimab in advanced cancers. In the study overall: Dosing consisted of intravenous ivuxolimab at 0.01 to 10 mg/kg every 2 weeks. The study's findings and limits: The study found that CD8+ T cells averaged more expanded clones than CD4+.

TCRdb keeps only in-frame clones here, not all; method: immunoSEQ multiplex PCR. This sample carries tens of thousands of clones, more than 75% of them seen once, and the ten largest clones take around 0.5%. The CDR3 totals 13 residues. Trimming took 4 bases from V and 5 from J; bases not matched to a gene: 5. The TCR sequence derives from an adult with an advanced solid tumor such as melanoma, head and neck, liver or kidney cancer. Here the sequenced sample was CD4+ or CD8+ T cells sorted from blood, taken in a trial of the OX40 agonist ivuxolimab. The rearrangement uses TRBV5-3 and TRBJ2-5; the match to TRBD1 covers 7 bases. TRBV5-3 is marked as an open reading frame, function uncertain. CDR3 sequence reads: CARSRHRGETQYF. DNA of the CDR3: TGTGCCAGAAGCCGCCACAGGGGCGAGACCCAGTACTTC.